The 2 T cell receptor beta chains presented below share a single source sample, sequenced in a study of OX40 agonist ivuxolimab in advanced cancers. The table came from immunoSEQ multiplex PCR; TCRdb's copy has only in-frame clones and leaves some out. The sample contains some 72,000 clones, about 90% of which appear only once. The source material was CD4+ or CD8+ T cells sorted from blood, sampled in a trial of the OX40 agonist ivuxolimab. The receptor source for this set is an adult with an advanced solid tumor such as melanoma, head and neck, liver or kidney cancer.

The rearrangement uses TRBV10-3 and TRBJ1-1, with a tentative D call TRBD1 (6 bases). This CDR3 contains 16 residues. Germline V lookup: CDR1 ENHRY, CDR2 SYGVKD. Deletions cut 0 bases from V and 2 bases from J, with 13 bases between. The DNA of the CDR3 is TGTGCCATCAGTGAGTCTCGAGGGACAAAAAACACTGAAGCTTTCTTT. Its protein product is CAISESRGTKNTEAFF.

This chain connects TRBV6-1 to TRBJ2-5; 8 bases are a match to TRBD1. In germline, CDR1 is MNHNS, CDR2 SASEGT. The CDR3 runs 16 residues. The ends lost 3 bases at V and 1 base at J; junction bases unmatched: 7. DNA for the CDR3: TGTGCCAGCAGTGACCCCGGGACAGGCCCCCAAGAGACCCAGTACTTC. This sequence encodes CASSDPGTGPQETQYF.